Ten or more counts support the clone carrying this TCR beta chain. The germline V gene encodes CDR1 MNHNS and CDR2 SASEGT. V dropped 7 bases and J dropped 7 bases, with 16 bases sitting between them. The CDR3 is 13 residues long. Unique molecular identifiers were incorporated when the TCRbeta library was constructed. TCRdb recomputed calls from the PCR reads with MiXCR, one row per CDR3 protein. The sample shows about 640,000 distinct CDR3 sequences, roughly 17% of them seen only once. The sample is drawn from a study of T-cell reconstitution after alpha-beta-depleted transplantation in children. This chain links TRBV6-1 with TRBJ1-2; D might be TRBD1 (5 bases). The source is a human donor who donated a stem cell graft to a child with acute myeloid leukemia. The sequences come from PBMCs from the stem cell graft donor, collected from the stem cell graft. The CDR3: CASISVGGTGYTF. The CDR3 nucleotides are TGTGCCAGCATCTCCGTCGGGGGTACTGGCTACACCTTC.